This T cell receptor (beta chain) appears in the sequencing data of a study of blood T cell repertoires in COVID-19. Study information: Italy, Spain and the United States were the sources of the convalescent and acute COVID-19 samples.

Per the authors' pipeline: Quantification of nucleated cells was approximated via reference gene primer amplification. Clones were read by immunoSEQ multiplex PCR, and TCRdb kept only the in-frame ones, dropping some. That table furnishes V, J and clone size, whereas the DNA furnished D and trimming. The table records roughly 200,000 clones, 80% to 90% of them present only once. V shed 0 bases and J 5 bases; nucleotides not matched to a gene: 4. Per germline, CDR1 SGHRS and CDR2 YFSETQ. This CDR3 comprises 15 residues. V usage is TRBV5-1 and J usage is TRBJ2-2, with 7 bases lining up with TRBD2. The clonotype was recovered from a human donor in a cohort sampled during active COVID-19. What was sequenced was peripheral blood. CDR3 nucleotides: TGCGCCAGCAGCTTGGAAGAAGCGGGGACCGGGGAGCTGTTTTTT. Protein: CASSLEEAGTGELFF.